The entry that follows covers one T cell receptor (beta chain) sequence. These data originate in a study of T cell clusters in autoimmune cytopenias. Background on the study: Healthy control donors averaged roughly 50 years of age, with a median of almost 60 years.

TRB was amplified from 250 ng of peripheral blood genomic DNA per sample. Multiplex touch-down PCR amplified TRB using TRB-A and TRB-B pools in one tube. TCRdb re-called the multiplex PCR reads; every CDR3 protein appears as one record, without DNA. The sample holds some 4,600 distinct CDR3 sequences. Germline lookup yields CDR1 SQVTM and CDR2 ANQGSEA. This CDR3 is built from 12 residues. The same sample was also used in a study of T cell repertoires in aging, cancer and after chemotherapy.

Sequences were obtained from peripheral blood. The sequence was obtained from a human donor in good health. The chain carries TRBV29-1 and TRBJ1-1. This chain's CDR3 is CSVVGPNTEAFF.